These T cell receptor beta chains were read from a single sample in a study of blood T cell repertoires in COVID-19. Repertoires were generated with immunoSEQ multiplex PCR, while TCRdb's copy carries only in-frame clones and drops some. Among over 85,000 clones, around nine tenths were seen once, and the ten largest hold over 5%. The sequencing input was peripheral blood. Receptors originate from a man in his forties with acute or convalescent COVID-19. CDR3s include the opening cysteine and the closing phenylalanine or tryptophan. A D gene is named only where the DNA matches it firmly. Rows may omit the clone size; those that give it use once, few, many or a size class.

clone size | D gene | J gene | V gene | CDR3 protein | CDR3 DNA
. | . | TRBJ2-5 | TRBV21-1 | CASSKWLRLAPGETQYF | TGTGCCAGCAGCAAATGGCTTCGGCTAGCGCCCGGGGAGACCCAGTACTTC
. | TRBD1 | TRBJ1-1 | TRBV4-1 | CASSQGERQGVAFF | TGCGCCAGCAGCCAAGGAGAAAGACAGGGTGTCGCTTTCTTT
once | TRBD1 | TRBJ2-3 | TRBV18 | CASSPRGRGTDTQYF | TGTGCCAGCTCACCGAGGGGGCGAGGAACAGATACGCAGTATTTT
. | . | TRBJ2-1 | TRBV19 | CASSQRADGPYNEQFF | TGTGCCAGTAGTCAGAGGGCGGACGGTCCCTACAATGAGCAGTTCTTC
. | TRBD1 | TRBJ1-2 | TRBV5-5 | CASSQLDRGGRGGYTF | TGTGCCAGCAGCCAATTGGACAGGGGGGGCCGAGGTGGCTACACCTTC
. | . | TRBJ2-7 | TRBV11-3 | CASSGGQDYEQYF | TGTGCCAGCAGCGGAGGGCAGGACTACGAGCAGTACTTC
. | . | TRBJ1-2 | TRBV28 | CASYAGPNYGYTF | TGTGCCAGCTATGCAGGGCCTAACTATGGCTACACCTTC
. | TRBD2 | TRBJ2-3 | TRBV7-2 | CASGGLAGITDTQYF | TGTGCCAGCGGTGGGCTAGCGGGGATCACAGATACGCAGTATTTT
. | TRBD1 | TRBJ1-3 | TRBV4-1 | CASSQVDRANSGNTIYF | TGCGCCAGCAGCCAAGTCGACAGGGCCAACTCTGGAAACACCATATATTTT
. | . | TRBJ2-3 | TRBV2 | CASSERRGYPDTQYF | TGTGCCAGCAGTGAACGGCGGGGCTATCCAGATACGCAGTATTTT
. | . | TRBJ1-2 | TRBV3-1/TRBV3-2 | CASSQMDRPLYGYTF | TGTGCCAGCAGCCAAATGGACAGACCTCTCTATGGCTACACCTTC
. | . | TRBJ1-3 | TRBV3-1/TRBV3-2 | CASSRGQFPSSGNTIYF | TGTGCCAGCAGCCGAGGACAATTTCCTAGCTCTGGAAACACCATATATTTT
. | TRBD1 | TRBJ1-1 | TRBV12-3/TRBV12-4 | CASSNRGRAFF | TGTGCCAGCAGTAACAGGGGTCGGGCTTTCTTT
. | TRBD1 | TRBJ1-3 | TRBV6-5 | CASRTGSGNTIYF | TGTGCCAGCAGGACAGGGTCTGGAAACACCATATATTTT
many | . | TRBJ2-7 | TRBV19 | CASSNFTTSDEQYF | TGTGCCAGTAGTAATTTTACCACGTCGGACGAGCAGTACTTC
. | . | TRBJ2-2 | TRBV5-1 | CASSLITGRTGELFF | TGCGCCAGCAGCTTGATTACAGGACGCACCGGGGAGCTGTTTTTT
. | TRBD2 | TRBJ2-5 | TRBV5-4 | CASSLGLAQRKETQYF | TGTGCCAGCAGCTTAGGACTAGCGCAACGAAAAGAGACCCAGTACTTC
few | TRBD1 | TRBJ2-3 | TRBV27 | CASTITQGALNTQYF | TGTGCCAGCACCATTACACAGGGGGCGTTAAATACGCAGTATTTT
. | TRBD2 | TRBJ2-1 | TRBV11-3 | CASSLDLGTSGLNEQFF | TGTGCCAGCAGCTTAGATCTAGGGACTAGCGGGCTCAATGAGCAGTTCTTC
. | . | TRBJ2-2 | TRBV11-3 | CASSSTSSGELFF | TGTGCCAGCAGCTCCACTAGTTCCGGGGAGCTGTTTTTT
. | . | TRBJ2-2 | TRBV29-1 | CSVDTNTGELFF | TGCAGCGTTGACACGAACACCGGGGAGCTGTTTTTT
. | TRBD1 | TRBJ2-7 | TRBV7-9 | CASSFVTGGGKSYEQYF | TGTGCCAGCAGCTTCGTGACAGGGGGAGGAAAGTCCTACGAGCAGTACTTC
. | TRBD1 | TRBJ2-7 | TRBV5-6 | CASSFGTGGPSYEQYF | TGTGCCAGCAGCTTCGGGACAGGGGGGCCCTCCTACGAGCAGTACTTC
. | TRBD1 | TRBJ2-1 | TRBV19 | CASSIEWDRGYNEQFF | TGTGCCAGTAGTATTGAATGGGACAGGGGTTACAATGAGCAGTTCTTC
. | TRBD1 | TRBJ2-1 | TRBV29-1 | CSVHRGSSYNEQFF | TGCAGCGTCCACAGGGGAAGCTCCTACAATGAGCAGTTCTTC
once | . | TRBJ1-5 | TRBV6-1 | CASSERDTRNQPQHF | TGTGCCAGCAGTGAAAGGGACACCCGCAATCAGCCCCAGCATTTT
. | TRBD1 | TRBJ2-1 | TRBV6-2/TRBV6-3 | CASSPGTGGIYNEQFF | TGTGCCAGCAGTCCCGGGACAGGGGGTATCTACAATGAGCAGTTCTTC
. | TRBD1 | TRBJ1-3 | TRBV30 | CAWTGQVTGNTIYF | TGTGCCTGGACGGGACAGGTGACTGGAAACACCATATATTTT
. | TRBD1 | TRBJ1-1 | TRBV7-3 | CASSLQGLNTEAFF | TGTGCCAGCAGCCTACAGGGGCTGAACACTGAAGCTTTCTTT
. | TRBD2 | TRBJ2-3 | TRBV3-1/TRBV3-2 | CASSRRAGGGPLTDTQYF | TGTGCCAGCAGCAGACGAGCGGGGGGAGGTCCCCTCACAGATACGCAGTATTTT
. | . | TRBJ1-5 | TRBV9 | CASSVEGHQPQHF | TGTGCCAGCAGCGTGGAGGGTCATCAGCCCCAGCATTTT
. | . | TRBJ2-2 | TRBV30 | CAWSVTIRGTGELFF | TGTGCCTGGAGTGTAACTATTAGGGGCACCGGGGAGCTGTTTTTT
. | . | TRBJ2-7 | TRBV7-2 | CASSLVSYATRYEQYF | TGTGCCAGCAGCTTAGTCAGTTATGCCACCAGGTACGAGCAGTACTTC
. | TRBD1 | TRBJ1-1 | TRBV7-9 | CASSPGQGFIGAFF | TGTGCCAGCAGCCCCGGACAGGGGTTTATCGGAGCTTTCTTT
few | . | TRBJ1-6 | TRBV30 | CAWTPAGSYSYNSPLHF | TGTGCCTGGACCCCAGCAGGGTCTTACTCCTATAATTCACCCCTCCACTTT
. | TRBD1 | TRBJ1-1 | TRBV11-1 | CASRRTGLNTEAFF | TGTGCCAGCAGAAGGACAGGGCTGAACACTGAAGCTTTCTTT
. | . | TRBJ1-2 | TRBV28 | CASDAGHGYTF | TGTGCCAGCGACGCGGGGCATGGCTACACCTTC
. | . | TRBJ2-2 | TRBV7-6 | CASSSVHSAGELFF | TGTGCCAGCAGCTCTGTACATAGCGCCGGGGAGCTGTTTTTT
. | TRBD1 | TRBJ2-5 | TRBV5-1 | CASSPGQGQETQYF | TGCGCCAGCAGCCCCGGACAGGGCCAAGAGACCCAGTACTTC
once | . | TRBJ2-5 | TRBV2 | CASSEARGETQYF | TGTGCCAGCAGTGAAGCGCGGGGAGAGACCCAGTACTTC
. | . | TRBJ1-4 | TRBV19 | CASSMGYEKLFF | TGTGCCAGTAGTATGGGCTATGAAAAACTGTTTTTT
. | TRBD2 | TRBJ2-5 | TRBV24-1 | CATSGRTGTSGRAEETQYF | TGTGCCACCAGTGGTAGAACCGGGACTAGCGGGAGGGCAGAAGAGACCCAGTACTTC
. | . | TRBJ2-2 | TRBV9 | CASSVAWKADTGELFF | TGTGCCAGCAGCGTAGCTTGGAAAGCGGACACCGGGGAGCTGTTTTTT
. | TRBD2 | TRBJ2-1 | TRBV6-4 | CASREGLAGDTDEQFF | TGTGCCAGCAGGGAAGGACTAGCGGGAGATACGGATGAGCAGTTCTTC
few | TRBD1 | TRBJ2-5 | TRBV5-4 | CASSVDRGKETQYF | TGTGCCAGCAGCGTAGACAGGGGGAAGGAGACCCAGTACTTC
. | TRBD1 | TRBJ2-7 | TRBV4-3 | CASSQYRGSPYEQYF | TGCGCCAGCAGCCAGTACAGGGGATCCCCCTACGAGCAGTACTTC